What follows are 6 T cell receptor beta chains derived from one specimen sequenced in a study of T cell responses to AZD1222 COVID-19 vaccine. Clones were sequenced by immunoSEQ multiplex PCR, and TCRdb holds only the in-frame ones, with some missing. The sample has 120,000 to 150,000 clones, about 93% seen once. Material: peripheral blood, obtained on day 0 of AZD1222 vaccination. These receptor sequences come from an adult in good health.

The rearrangement links TRBV4-2 to TRBJ1-1; a weak D match, TRBD1 (5 bases). This CDR3 region has 15 residues. Looked up from germline, CDR1 is LGHNA and CDR2 is YNFKEQ. The ends were cut back, 3 bases at V and 4 bases at J, with 15 bases in the middle. The CDR3 sequence is CASSQTNGGSTEAFF. In DNA, the CDR3 is TGTGCCAGCAGCCAGACTAACGGGGGATCCACTGAAGCTTTCTTT.

The CDR3 loop is CASSPQGFTYEQYF. Here the CDR3 DNA reads TGTGCCAGCAGCCCCCAGGGGTTCACCTACGAGCAGTACTTC. The chain has TRBV7-9 and TRBJ2-7; D may be TRBD1 (6 bases). Germline CDR1 and CDR2: SEHNR and FQNEAQ (reference sequence). V was shortened by 5 bases and J by 2 bases, with 13 bases between the two germline ends. The CDR3 has 14 amino acids.

CDR3 bases: TGTGCCAGCAGCTTGGGACTAGCAGATACGCAGTATTTT. Translated, it gives CASSLGLADTQYF. The V and J genes are TRBV11-2 and TRBJ2-3, with 8 bases fitting TRBD2. V was pared by 3 bases and J by 4 bases, with 0 bases of the junction left unmatched. From germline, CDR1 is SGHAT and CDR2 FQNNGV. The CDR3 is 13 residues long.

V usage is TRBV4-2 and J usage is TRBJ2-5; D gene unclear. The germline CDR1 and CDR2 sequences are LGHNA and YNFKEQ. The CDR3 contains 13 residues. Trimming removed 6 bases at V and 3 bases at J, with 11 bases between. The CDR3: CASSQYEKETQYF. In DNA, the CDR3 is TGTGCCAGCAGTCAGTATGAGAAAGAGACCCAGTACTTC.

V is TRBV25-1 and J is TRBJ1-6; the D is unclear. The CDR3 spans 15 residues. The V end lost 2 bases, the J end lost 7 bases, and 12 bases lay between the germline ends. The V gene's germline CDR1 is MGHDK and CDR2 SYGVNS. The CDR3 DNA is TGTGCCAGCAGTGAAGAAACGGGGAGGAATTCACCCCTCCACTTT. This gives the protein CASSEETGRNSPLHF.

The chain uses TRBV19 and TRBJ1-5; D remains unclear. V dropped 11 bases and J dropped 2 bases, with 19 bases sitting between them. The V gene's germline CDR1 is LNHDA and CDR2 SQIVND (reference sequence). The CDR3 runs 15 residues. CDR3 sequence (DNA): TGTGCCTCCTCCGCGCGGGGAGGAGGCAATCAGCCCCAGCATTTT. It specifies CASSARGGGNQPQHF.